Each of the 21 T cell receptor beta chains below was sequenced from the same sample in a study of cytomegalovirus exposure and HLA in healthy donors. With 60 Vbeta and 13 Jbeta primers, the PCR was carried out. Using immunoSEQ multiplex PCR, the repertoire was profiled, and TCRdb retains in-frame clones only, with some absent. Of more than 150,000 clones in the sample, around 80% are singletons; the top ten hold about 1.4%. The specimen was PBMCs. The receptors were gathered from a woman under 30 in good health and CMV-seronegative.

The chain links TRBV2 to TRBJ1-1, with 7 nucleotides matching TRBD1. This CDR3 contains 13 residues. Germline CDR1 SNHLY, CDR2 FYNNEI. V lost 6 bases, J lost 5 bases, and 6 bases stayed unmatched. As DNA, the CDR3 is TGTGCCAGCAGGACAGGGAAAGGTACTGAAGCTTTCTTT. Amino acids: CASRTGKGTEAFF.

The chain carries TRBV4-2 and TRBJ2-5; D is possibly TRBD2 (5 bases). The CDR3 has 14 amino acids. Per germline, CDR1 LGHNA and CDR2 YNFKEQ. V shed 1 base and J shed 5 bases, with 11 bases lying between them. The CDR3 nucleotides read TGTGCCAGCAGCCAAGGGCCCGGGATCGAGACCCAGTACTTC. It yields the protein CASSQGPGIETQYF.

The CDR3 loop reads CASSFAGGPYEQYF. CDR3 DNA: TGTGCCAGTAGTTTCGCGGGGGGGCCCTACGAGCAGTACTTC. The V and J genes are TRBV19 and TRBJ2-7, with 9 nucleotides matching TRBD2. Germline CDR1 reads LNHDA; CDR2 reads SQIVND (reference sequence). J lost 2 bases, V lost 5 bases, and 4 bases had no gene match. The CDR3 runs 14 residues.

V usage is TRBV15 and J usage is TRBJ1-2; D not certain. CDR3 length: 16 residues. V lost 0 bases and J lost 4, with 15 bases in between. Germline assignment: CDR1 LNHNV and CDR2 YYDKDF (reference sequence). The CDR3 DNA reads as TGTGCCACCAGCAGAGATCTCGACCCACGCGGCTATGGCTACACCTTC. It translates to CATSRDLDPRGYGYTF.

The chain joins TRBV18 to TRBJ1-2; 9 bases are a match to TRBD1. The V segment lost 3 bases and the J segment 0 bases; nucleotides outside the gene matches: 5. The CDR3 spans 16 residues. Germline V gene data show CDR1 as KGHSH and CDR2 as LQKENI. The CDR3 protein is CASSPNRQGANYGYTF. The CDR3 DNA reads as TGTGCCAGCTCACCCAATCGACAGGGGGCTAACTATGGCTACACCTTC.

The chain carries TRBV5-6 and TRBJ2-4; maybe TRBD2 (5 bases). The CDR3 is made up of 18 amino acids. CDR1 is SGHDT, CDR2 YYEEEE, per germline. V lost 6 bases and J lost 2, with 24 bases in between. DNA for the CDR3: TGTGCCAGCAAACCGACTACTGACTTGGCGGCGTCCAAAAACATTCAGTACTTC. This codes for CASKPTTDLAASKNIQYF.

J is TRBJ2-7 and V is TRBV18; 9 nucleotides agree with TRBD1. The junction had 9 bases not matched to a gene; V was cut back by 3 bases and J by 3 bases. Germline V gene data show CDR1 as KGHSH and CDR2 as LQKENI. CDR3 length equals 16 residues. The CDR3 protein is CASSPGQGIFNYEQYF. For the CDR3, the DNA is TGTGCCAGCTCACCTGGACAGGGGATATTTAACTACGAGCAGTACTTC.

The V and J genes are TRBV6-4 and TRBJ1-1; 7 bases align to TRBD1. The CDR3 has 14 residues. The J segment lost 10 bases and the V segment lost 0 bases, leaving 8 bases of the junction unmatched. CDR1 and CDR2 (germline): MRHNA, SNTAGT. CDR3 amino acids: CASSDSKRGGRAFF. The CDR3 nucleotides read TGTGCCAGCAGTGACTCGAAAAGAGGGGGCAGAGCTTTCTTT.

CDR3: CASRRQGGSLEAFF. The DNA of the CDR3 is TGTGCCAGCAGGCGACAGGGGGGGTCTTTGGAAGCTTTCTTT. The chain combines TRBV6-5 with TRBJ1-1, with 9 bases lining up with TRBD1. V shed 6 bases, J shed 8 bases, and the junction held 10 bases outside the gene matches. The CDR3 consists of 14 residues. CDR1 MNHEY and CDR2 SVGAGI come from the germline V gene.

For the CDR3, the DNA is TGTGCCAGCAGTATGCCCGGGACCTACAATGAGCAGTTCTTC. Translated, it gives CASSMPGTYNEQFF. The chain carries TRBV6-5 and TRBJ2-1; possibly TRBD2 for D (5 bases). V shed 5 bases and J shed 2 bases, with 10 bases lying between them. The CDR3 totals 14 residues. The germline V gene has CDR1 MNHEY and CDR2 SVGAGI.

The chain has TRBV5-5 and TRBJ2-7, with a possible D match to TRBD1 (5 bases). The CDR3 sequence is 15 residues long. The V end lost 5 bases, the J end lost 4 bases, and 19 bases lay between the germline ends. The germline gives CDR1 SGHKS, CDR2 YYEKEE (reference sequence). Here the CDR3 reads CASRGAGLSVYEQYF. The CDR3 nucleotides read TGTGCCAGCAGGGGTGCAGGGTTATCTGTTTACGAGCAGTACTTC. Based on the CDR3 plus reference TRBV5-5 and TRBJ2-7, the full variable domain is DAGVTQSPTHLIKTRGQQVTLRCSPISGHKSVSWYQQVLGQGPQFIFQYYEKEERGRGNFPDRFSARQFPNYSSELNVNALLLGDSALYLCASRGAGLSVYEQYFGPGTRLTVT.

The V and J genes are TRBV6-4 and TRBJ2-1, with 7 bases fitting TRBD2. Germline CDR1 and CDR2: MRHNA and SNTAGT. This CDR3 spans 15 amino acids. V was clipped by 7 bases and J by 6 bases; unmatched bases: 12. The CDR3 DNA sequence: TGTGCCAGCACCCAAGAACCGGGGGGAGGCAATGAGCAGTTCTTC. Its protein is CASTQEPGGGNEQFF.

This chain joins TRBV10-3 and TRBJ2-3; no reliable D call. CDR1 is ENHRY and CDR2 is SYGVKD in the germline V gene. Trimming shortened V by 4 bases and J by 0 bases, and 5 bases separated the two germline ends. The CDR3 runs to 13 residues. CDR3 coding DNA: TGTGCCATCAGTGCCACTAGCACAGATACGCAGTATTTT. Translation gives CAISATSTDTQYF.

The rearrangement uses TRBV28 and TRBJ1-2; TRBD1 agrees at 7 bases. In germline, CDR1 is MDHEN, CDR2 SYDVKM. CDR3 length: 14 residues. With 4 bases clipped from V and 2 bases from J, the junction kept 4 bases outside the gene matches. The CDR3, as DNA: TGTGCCAGCAGTTCCGCGACAGGGAACTATGGCTACACCTTC. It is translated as CASSSATGNYGYTF.

CDR3 loop: CASSGRQDPNEQFF. DNA for the CDR3: TGTGCCAGCAGTGGGAGACAGGACCCCAATGAGCAGTTCTTC. The chain links TRBV28 to TRBJ2-1; tentative D call: TRBD1 (6 bases). The germline gives CDR1 MDHEN, CDR2 SYDVKM. CDR3 length equals 14 residues. V lost 5 bases and J 6 bases, leaving 14 bases between the germline ends.

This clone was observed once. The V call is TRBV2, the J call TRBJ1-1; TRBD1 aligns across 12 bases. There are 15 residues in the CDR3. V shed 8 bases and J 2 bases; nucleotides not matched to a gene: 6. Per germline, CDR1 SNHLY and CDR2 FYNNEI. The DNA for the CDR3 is TGTGCCAGCCGAGGGACAGGGGGCGTAAACACTGAAGCTTTCTTT. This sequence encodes CASRGTGGVNTEAFF.

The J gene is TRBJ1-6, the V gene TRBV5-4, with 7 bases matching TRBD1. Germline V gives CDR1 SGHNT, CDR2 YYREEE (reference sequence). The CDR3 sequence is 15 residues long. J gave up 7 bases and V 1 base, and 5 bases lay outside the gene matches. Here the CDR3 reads CASSLQGQKNSPLHF. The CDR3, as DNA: TGTGCCAGCAGCTTGCAGGGACAGAAGAATTCACCCCTCCACTTT.

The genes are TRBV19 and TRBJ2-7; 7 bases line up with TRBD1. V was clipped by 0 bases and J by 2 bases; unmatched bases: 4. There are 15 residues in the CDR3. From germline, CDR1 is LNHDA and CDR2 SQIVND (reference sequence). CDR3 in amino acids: CASSIDLGTAYEQYF. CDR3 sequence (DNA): TGTGCCAGTAGTATAGATTTAGGGACAGCCTACGAGCAGTACTTC.

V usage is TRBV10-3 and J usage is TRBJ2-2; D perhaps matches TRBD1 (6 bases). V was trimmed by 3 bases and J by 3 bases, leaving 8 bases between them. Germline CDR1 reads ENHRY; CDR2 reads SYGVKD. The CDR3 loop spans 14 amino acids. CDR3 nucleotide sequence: TGTGCCATCAGTGAACGACAGGACACCGGGGAGCTGTTTTTT. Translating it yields CAISERQDTGELFF.

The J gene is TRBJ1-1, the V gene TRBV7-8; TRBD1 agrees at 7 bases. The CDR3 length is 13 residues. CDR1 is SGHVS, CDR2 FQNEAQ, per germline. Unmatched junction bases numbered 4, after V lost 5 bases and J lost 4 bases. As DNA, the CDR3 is TGTGCCAGCAGCATAGACAGGGCCACTGAAGCTTTCTTT. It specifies CASSIDRATEAFF.

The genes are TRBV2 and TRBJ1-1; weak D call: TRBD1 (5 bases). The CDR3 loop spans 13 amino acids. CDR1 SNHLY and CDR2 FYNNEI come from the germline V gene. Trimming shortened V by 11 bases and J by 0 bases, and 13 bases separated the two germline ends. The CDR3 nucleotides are TGTGCCGACTCCAGGGTTATGAACACTGAAGCTTTCTTT. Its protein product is CADSRVMNTEAFF.